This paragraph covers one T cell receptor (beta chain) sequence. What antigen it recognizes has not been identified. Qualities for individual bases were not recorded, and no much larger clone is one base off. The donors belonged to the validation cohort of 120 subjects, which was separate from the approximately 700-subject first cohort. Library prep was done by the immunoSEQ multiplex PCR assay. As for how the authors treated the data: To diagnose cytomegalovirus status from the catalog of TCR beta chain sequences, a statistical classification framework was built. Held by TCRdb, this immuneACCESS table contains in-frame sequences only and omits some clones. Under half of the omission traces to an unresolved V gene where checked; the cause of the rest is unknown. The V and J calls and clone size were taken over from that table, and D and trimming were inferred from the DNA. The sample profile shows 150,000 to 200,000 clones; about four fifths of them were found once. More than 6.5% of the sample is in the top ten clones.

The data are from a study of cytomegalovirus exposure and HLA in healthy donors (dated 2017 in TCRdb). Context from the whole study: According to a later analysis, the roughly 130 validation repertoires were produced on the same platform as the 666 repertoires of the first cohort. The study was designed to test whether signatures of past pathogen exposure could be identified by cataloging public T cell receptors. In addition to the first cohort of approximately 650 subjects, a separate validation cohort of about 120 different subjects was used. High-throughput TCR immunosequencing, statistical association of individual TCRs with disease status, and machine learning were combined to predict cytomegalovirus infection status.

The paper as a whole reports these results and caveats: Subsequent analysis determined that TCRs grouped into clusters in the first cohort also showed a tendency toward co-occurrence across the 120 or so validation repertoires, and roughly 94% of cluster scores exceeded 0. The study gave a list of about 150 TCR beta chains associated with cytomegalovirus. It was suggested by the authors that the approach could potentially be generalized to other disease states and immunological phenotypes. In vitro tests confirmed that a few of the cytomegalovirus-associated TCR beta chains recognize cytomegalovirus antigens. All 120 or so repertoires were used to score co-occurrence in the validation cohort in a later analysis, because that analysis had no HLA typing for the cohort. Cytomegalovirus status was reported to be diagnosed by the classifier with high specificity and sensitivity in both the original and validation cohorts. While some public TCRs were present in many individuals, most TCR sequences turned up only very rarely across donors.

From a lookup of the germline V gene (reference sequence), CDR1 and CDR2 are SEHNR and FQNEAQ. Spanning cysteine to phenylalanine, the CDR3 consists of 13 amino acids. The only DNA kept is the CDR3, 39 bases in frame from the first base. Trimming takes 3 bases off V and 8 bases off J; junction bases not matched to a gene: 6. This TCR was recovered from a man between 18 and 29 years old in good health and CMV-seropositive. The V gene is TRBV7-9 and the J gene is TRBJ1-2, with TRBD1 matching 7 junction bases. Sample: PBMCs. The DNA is TGTGCCAGCAGCTTTGACAGGGTAGGAGGCTACACCTTC. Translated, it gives CASSFDRVGGYTF.